The clone carrying this TCR beta chain turned up a few times. Antigen specificity is unknown. The sample originates from a study of CD8 T cells in ankylosing spondylitis. The study's findings and limits: What appeared characteristic of ankylosing spondylitis blood was a TCR beta motif of eight highly homologous variants.

A quantitative 5'-RACE method, one with molecular barcodes, was used to make TCR beta libraries. TCRdb independently ran MiXCR on the 5' RACE reads; one entry per CDR3 protein. The sample holds about 440,000 distinct CDR3 sequences, approximately 17% seen once. Sequencing was done on a sample of blood, either unsorted or a sorted T cell fraction (not recorded which). This receptor was obtained from a male donor with ankylosing spondylitis.

CDR3 protein: CSASNRNPYEQYF. In nucleotides, the CDR3 is TGCAGTGCTAGTAACCGAAATCCCTACGAGCAGTACTTC. This chain connects TRBV20-1 to TRBJ2-7; no definite D call. V dropped 3 bases and J dropped 2 bases, with 11 bases sitting between them. CDR3 size: 13 residues. Per the germline V gene, CDR1 is DFQATT and CDR2 is SNEGSKA (reference sequence).